The 14 T cell receptor beta chains reported below all come from one sample, sequenced in a study of relationships among human T cell subsets. TCR alpha and beta CDR3s were amplified from mRNA by semiquantitative ARM-PCR. In ARM-PCR, communal superprimers followed tagged nested gene-specific primers for exponential amplification. TCRdb used MiXCR to reprocess the multiplex PCR reads, holding one entry per CDR3 protein. The table records under 5,500 distinct CDR3 sequences, 65% to 85% of them present only once. Sequenced input: total T cells sorted from blood. The receptors shown here come from a man aged 40-50 years in good health.

The V and J genes are TRBV7-8 and TRBJ2-7; 10 bases match TRBD1. V was pared by 5 bases and J by 0 bases, with 7 bases of the junction left unmatched. The CDR3 sequence is 16 residues long. Germline V CDR1 and CDR2: SGHVS, FQNEAQ. In nucleotides, the CDR3 is TGTGCCAGCAGCCCCTGGACAGGGGGGAGCTCCTACGAGCAGTACTTC. It is translated as CASSPWTGGSSYEQYF.

This chain joins TRBV27 and TRBJ2-7; 15 nucleotides agree with TRBD2. The CDR3 covers 18 residues. Trimming took 8 bases from V and 4 from J; bases not matched to a gene: 15. Looked up from germline, CDR1 is MNHEY and CDR2 is SMNVEV (reference sequence). The CDR3 DNA sequence: TGTGCCAGCGGTCAACACGACGGACTAGCGGGAGGGCCTTACGAGCAGTACTTC. This sequence encodes CASGQHDGLAGGPYEQYF.

V gene TRBV13 combines with J gene TRBJ2-5; D unresolved. The CDR3 has 12 amino acids. From germline, CDR1 is PRHDT and CDR2 FYEKMQ (reference sequence). Trimming stripped 1 base from V and 3 bases from J, with 3 bases between. The DNA for the CDR3 is TGTGCCAGCAGCTTAGCGGAAGAGACCCAGTACTTC. Protein sequence: CASSLAEETQYF.

This clonotype was observed a few times. The V and J genes are TRBV4-1 and TRBJ2-7, with D hard to call. Trimming removed 1 base at V and 7 bases at J, with 11 bases between. CDR3 length: 13 amino acids. Germline-derived CDR1 and CDR2 are MGHRA and YSYEKL. CDR3 nucleotides: TGCGCCAGCAGCCAAGTAGACGGGTTAGAGCAGTACTTC. It translates to CASSQVDGLEQYF.

The table lists this clonotype with a count of one. The V gene is TRBV28, the J gene TRBJ2-5, with a weak D call TRBD1 (5 bases). The length of the CDR3 is 16 residues. Germline assignment: CDR1 MDHEN and CDR2 SYDVKM. Trimming cost V 3 bases and J 0 bases, with 14 bases left between them. CDR3 nucleotide sequence: TGTGCCAGCAGTTTCACAGGTGCCAAGTACCAAGAGACCCAGTACTTC. It yields the protein CASSFTGAKYQETQYF.

Note on this clonotype: The junction differs from germline at one of its ends, possibly a read error. The V gene is TRBV13, the J gene TRBJ2-3; a possible D gene is TRBD1 (5 bases). This CDR3 is 15 amino acids long. Germline loops: CDR1 PRHDT, CDR2 FYEKMQ (reference sequence). The CDR3: CASSLGQTDTDTQYF. CDR3 coding DNA: TGCGCCAGCAGCTTGGGGCAGACTGACACAGATACGCAGTATTTT. The variable domain in full, completed from reference TRBV13 and TRBJ2-3, reads AAGVIQSPRHLIKEKRETATLKCYPIPRHDTVYWYQQGPGQDPQFLISFYEKMQSDKGSIPDRFSAQQFSDYHSELNMSSLELGDSALYFCASSLGQTDTDTQYFGPGTRLTVL.

The chain combines TRBV20-1 with TRBJ1-5, with a weak D call TRBD1 (5 bases). CDR3 size: 13 residues. Trimming removed 6 bases from V and 4 bases from J, with 13 bases in between. CDR1 and CDR2 (germline): DFQATT, SNEGSKA (reference sequence). The CDR3 spells CSAPMGGNQPQHF. CDR3 nucleotide sequence: TGCAGTGCCCCGATGGGGGGAAATCAGCCCCAGCATTTT.

The table lists this clonotype with a count of one. The CDR3 here is CASSQGPRGNEQFF. The CDR3 coding sequence is TGTGCCAGCAGCCAAGGCCCCAGGGGCAATGAGCAGTTCTTC. The chain employs TRBV4-2 and TRBJ2-1; D might be TRBD1 (6 bases). Germline CDR1 reads LGHNA; CDR2 reads YNFKEQ. CDR3 size: 14 residues. Trimming removed 1 base at V and 6 bases at J, with 10 bases between.

This clonotype was seen a few times. The rearrangement joins TRBV11-2 to TRBJ2-5; no clear D. This CDR3 has 12 residues. Germline-derived CDR1 and CDR2 are SGHAT and FQNNGV. Trimming shortened V by 0 bases and J by 5 bases, and 4 bases separated the two germline ends. The chain's CDR3 is CASSLEGETQYF. CDR3 nucleotides: TGTGCCAGCAGCTTAGAGGGCGAGACCCAGTACTTC.

This clonotype was found once. The V gene is TRBV5-1, the J gene TRBJ1-5; D might be TRBD1 (6 bases). The ends were cut back, 4 bases at V and 4 bases at J, with 12 bases in the middle. CDR3 length: 14 amino acids. Germline V CDR1 and CDR2: SGHRS, YFSETQ. This chain's CDR3 is CASSPGQFNQPQHF. The CDR3 DNA reads as TGCGCCAGCAGCCCTGGACAGTTTAATCAGCCCCAGCATTTT.

V and J are TRBV10-3 and TRBJ2-3, with TRBD1 identical over 7 bases. V lost 6 bases to trimming and J lost 0 bases; unmatched junction nucleotides: 6. The germline V gene has CDR1 ENHRY and CDR2 SYGVKD. The CDR3 covers 15 residues. CDR3 sequence: CAIRTGAPSTDTQYF. The CDR3 DNA sequence: TGTGCCATCAGAACAGGGGCGCCTAGCACAGATACGCAGTATTTT.

V usage is TRBV7-2 and J usage is TRBJ2-7; D is tentatively TRBD1 or TRBD2 (5 bases each). With 8 bases removed from V and 2 bases from J, the gap between germline ends came to 16 bases. The germline V gene encodes CDR1 SGHTA and CDR2 FQGNSA. The CDR3 spans 14 residues. The CDR3 region is CASSSGRSTYEQYF. In DNA form, the CDR3 reads TGTGCCAGCTCTTCGGGACGGTCAACCTACGAGCAGTACTTC.

The rearrangement links TRBV29-1 to TRBJ2-7; D is possibly TRBD1 or TRBD2 (5 bases each). This CDR3 region has 14 residues. V was pared by 6 bases and J by 2 bases, with 17 bases between. Germline assignment: CDR1 SQVTM and CDR2 ANQGSEA. The CDR3 protein is CSVATGTNPYEQYF. CDR3 sequence (DNA): TGCAGCGTCGCCACCGGGACCAACCCCTACGAGCAGTACTTC.

The CDR3 coding sequence is TGCGCCAGCAGTGAGTCGTCGCTAGCGGGAGTTAGTAATGAGCAGTTCTTC. Encoded protein: CASSESSLAGVSNEQFF. The chain carries TRBV10-2 and TRBJ2-1, with 10 bases fitting TRBD2. V was clipped by 0 bases and J by 7 bases; unmatched bases: 9. Per the germline V gene, CDR1 is WSHSY and CDR2 is SAAADI. CDR3 size: 17 residues.